This entry is about one T cell receptor beta chain. Its antigen is undetermined. The data stem from a study of identical twins. Study observations and caveats: The abundant beta clonotypes from cord blood had fewer insertions, and memory repertoires had none of this.

TCRdb processed the 5' RACE reads anew with MiXCR; each CDR3 protein has one entry. Among 600,000 to 800,000 distinct CDR3 sequences listed, 20% to 25% were seen once. The CDR3 is 17 amino acids. V lost 2 bases, J lost 0 bases, and 8 bases stayed unmatched. The V gene's germline CDR1 is LGHNA and CDR2 YSLEER. These same data were also listed under a study on T cells expressing NK-cell markers. From that report: Certain NKG2C+ T cell clones were expanded, and their HCMV specificity remained unclear.

This chain uses TRBV4-3 with TRBJ2-3, with TRBD2 identical over 7 bases. The sequence was collected from a woman younger than 35 in good health. Sequenced: PBMCs. The CDR3 coding sequence is TGCGCCAGCAGCCAAAGTCTAGCGGCCCTGAGCACAGATACGCAGTATTTT. The encoded protein is CASSQSLAALSTDTQYF.